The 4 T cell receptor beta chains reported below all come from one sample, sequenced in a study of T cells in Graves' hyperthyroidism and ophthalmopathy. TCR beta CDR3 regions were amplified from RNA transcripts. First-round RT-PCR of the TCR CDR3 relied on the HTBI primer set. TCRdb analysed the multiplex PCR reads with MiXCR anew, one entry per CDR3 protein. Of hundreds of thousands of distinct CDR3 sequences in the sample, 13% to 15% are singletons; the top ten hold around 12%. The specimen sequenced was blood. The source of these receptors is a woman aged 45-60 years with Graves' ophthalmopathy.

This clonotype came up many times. The CDR3 DNA sequence: TGTGCCAGCAGTACAACGACAGGGGGCTTAACAGATACGCAGTATTTT. Protein: CASSTTTGGLTDTQYF. The chain carries TRBV12-3 or TRBV12-4 and TRBJ2-3, with 10 bases identical to TRBD1. The CDR3 has 16 residues. J was trimmed by 3 bases and V by 5 bases; bases with no gene match: 8.

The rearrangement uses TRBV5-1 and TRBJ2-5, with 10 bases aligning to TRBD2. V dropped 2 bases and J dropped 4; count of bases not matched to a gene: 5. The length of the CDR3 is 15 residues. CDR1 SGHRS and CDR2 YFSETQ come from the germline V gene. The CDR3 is CASSFDLAGGETQYF. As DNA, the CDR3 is TGCGCCAGCAGCTTTGACTTAGCGGGAGGAGAGACCCAGTACTTC. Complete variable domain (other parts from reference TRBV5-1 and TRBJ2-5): KAGVTQTPRYLIKTRGQQVTLSCSPISGHRSVSWYQQTPGQGLQFLFEYFSETQRNKGNFPGRFSGRQFSNSRSEMNVSTLELGDSALYLCASSFDLAGGETQYFGPGTRLLVL.

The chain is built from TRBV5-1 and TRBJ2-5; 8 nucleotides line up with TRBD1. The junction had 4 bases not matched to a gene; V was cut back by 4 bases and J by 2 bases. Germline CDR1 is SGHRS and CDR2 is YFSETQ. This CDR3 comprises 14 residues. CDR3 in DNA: TGCGCCAGCAGCAGACAGGGGCGTCAAGAGACCCAGTACTTC. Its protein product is CASSRQGRQETQYF.

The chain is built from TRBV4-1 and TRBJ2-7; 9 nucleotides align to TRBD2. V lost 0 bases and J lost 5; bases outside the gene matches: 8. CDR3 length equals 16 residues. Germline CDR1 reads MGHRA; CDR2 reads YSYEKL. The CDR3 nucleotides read TGCGCCAGCAGCCAAGAAAGTAGCGGGAGTTTCAACGAGCAGTACTTC. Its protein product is CASSQESSGSFNEQYF.